A single T cell receptor beta chain is shown here with its context. The data are from a study of blood T cell repertoires in COVID-19. Study-wide context: The samples span acute and convalescent COVID-19 from the United States, Italy and Spain. From T cells, B-cell-depleted T cells, or PBMCs came the material, which was cDNA or gDNA.

Source study methods: Reference gene primer amplification gave nucleated cell count estimates. The data were produced by immunoSEQ multiplex PCR, yet TCRdb's version contains in-frame clones alone and is incomplete. The V and J calls and clone size were taken over from that table, and D and trimming were inferred from the DNA. The data show hundreds of thousands of clones, approximately 90% seen once. CDR1 is SEHNR and CDR2 is FQNEAQ in the germline V gene (reference sequence). The V gene lost 3 bases and the J gene lost 12 bases, with 20 bases spanning the gap. The CDR3 contains 15 residues. The clonotype originates from a woman aged 30 to 39 with active or convalescent COVID-19. The V and J genes are TRBV7-9 and TRBJ1-4, with a possible D match to TRBD1 (5 bases). The material sequenced was peripheral blood. In DNA form, the CDR3 reads TGTGCCAGCAGCTTGAAACAGGAGCTTAGTGAGGAACTGTTTTTT. This sequence encodes CASSLKQELSEELFF. Filled out from reference TRBV7-9 and TRBJ1-4, the complete variable domain reads DTGVSQNPRHKITKRGQNVTFRCDPISEHNRLYWYRQTLGQGPEFLTYFQNEAQLEKSRLLSDRFSAERPKGSFSTLEIQRTEQGDSAMYLCASSLKQELSEELFFGSGTQLSVL.